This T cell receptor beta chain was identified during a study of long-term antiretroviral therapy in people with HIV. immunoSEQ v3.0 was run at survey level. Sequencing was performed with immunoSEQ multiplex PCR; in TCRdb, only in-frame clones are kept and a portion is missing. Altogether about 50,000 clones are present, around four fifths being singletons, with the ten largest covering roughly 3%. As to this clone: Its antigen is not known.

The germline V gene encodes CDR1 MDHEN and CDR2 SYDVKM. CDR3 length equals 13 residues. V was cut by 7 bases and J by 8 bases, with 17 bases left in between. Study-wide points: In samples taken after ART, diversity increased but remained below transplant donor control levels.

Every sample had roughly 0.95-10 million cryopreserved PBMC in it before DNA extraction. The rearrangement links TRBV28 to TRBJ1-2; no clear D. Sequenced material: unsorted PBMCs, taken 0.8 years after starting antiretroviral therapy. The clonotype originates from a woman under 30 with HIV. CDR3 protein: CASTNMGFGGYTF. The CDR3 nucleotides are TGTGCCAGCACCAACATGGGGTTCGGAGGCTACACCTTC.